The source of this T cell receptor (beta chain) is a study of graft-versus-host responses after intestinal transplantation. Study context: Recipients uniformly received anti-thymocyte globulin induction, followed by tacrolimus and steroids for approximately 3 years.

CDR3 size: 15 residues. Unmatched junction bases numbered 13, after V lost 6 bases and J lost 7 bases. The germline V gene has CDR1 MNHNS and CDR2 SASEGT. TCRdb's copy holds only in-frame clones and misses some; the assay was immunoSEQ multiplex PCR. This sample has about 81,000 clones, with 75% to 95% found just once. This clone occurred once. Its antigen is currently unknown. This receptor was taken from a human donor who was the organ donor for an intestinal transplant. The starting material was unstimulated CD4+ T cells sorted from spleen or lymph node cells, obtained before transplant. The chain couples TRBV6-1 to TRBJ2-7; 9 bases are shared with TRBD1. CDR3 sequence: CASSSGQGTWREQYF. CDR3 bases: TGTGCCAGCAGCTCAGGACAGGGGACATGGAGAGAGCAGTACTTC.